This TCR beta chain was identified in a study of blood T cell repertoires in COVID-19. Clones were read by immunoSEQ multiplex PCR, and TCRdb kept only the in-frame ones, dropping some. The table has tens of thousands of clones, about nine tenths seen once; the top ten hold roughly 2.2%. The germline gives CDR1 GTSNPN, CDR2 SVGIG (reference sequence). The CDR3 is 13 amino acids. The ends were cut back, 4 bases at V and 6 bases at J, with 12 bases in the middle. This sequence joins TRBV30 and TRBJ2-2, with a weak D call TRBD2 (5 bases). Material for sequencing was peripheral blood. This TCR came from a man aged 50 to 60 with active COVID-19. CDR3 amino acids: CAWNEGQSGELFF. CDR3 sequence (DNA): TGTGCCTGGAACGAGGGTCAATCCGGGGAGCTGTTTTTT.